This TCR beta chain originates from a study of T cells in Graves' hyperthyroidism and ophthalmopathy. The CDR3 regions of TCR beta were amplified from RNA transcripts. A set of HTBI primers served as the primers for a first-round RT-PCR of the TCR CDR3. TCRdb re-called the multiplex PCR reads through MiXCR, storing one row per CDR3 protein. The sample shows 450,000 to 650,000 distinct CDR3 sequences, roughly 18% of them seen only once. A remark on this clonotype: Its specificity is unknown.

Trimming at V came to 8 bases and at J to 6 bases, leaving 11 bases not matched to a gene. Germline V gene data show CDR1 as MDHEN and CDR2 as SYDVKM. The CDR3 spans 15 residues. Ophthalmopathy patients had moderate-to-severe active disease, CAS ≥3, NOSPECS ≥4, and disease duration under 3 months. Pregnant or lactating patients were excluded, as were those with uncontrolled infection or other autoimmune disease. Thyroid ultrasound and orbital computed tomography, with clinical symptoms and serum thyroxine and TRAb, informed diagnoses. Whole-study results and caveats: Ophthalmopathy got predicted by the model a median about six months before its onset.

This receptor was obtained from a woman between 18 and 29 years old with Graves' ophthalmopathy. The sequenced sample was blood. The chain is built from TRBV28 and TRBJ2-2; 8 bases map to TRBD1. In DNA form, the CDR3 reads TGTGCCAGCCGCCCGACCCAGGGGGCGGCCGGGGAGCTGTTTTTT. It is translated as CASRPTQGAAGELFF.